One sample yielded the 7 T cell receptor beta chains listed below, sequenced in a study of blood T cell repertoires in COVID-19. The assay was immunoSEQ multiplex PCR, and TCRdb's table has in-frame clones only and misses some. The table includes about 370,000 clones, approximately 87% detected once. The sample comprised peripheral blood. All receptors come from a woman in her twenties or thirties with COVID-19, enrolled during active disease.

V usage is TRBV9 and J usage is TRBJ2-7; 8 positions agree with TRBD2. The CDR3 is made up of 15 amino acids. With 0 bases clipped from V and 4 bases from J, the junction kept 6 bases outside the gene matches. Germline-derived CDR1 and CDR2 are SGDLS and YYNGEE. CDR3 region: CASSVESGSPYEQYF. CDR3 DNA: TGTGCCAGCAGCGTAGAAAGCGGGAGCCCTTACGAGCAGTACTTC.

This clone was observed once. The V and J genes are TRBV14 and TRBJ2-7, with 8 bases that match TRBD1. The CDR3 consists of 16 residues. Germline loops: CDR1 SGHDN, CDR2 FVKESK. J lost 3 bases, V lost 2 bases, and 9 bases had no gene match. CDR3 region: CASSQTQGAMFYEQYF. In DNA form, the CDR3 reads TGTGCCAGCAGCCAAACGCAGGGGGCCATGTTCTACGAGCAGTACTTC. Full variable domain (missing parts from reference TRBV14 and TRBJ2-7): EAGVTQFPSHSVIEKGQTVTLRCDPISGHDNLYWYRRVMGKEIKFLLHFVKESKQDESGMPNNRFLAERTGGTYSTLKVQPAELEDSGVYFCASSQTQGAMFYEQYFGPGTRLTVT.

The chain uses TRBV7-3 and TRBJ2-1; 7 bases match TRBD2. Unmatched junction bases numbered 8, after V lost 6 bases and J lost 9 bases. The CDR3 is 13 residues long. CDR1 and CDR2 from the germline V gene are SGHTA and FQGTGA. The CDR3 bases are TGTGCCAGCAGTGGGGCCGGGACTACTGAGCAGTTCTTC. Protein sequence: CASSGAGTTEQFF. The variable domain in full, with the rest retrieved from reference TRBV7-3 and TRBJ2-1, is GAGVSQTPSNKVTEKGKYVELRCDPISGHTALYWYRQSLGQGPEFLIYFQGTGAADDSGLPNDRFFAVRPEGSVSTLKIQRTERGDSAVYLCASSGAGTTEQFFGPGTRLTVL.

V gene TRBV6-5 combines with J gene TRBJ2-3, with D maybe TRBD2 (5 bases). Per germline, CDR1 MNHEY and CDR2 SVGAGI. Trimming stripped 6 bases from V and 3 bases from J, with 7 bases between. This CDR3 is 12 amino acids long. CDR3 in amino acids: CASRDLTDTQYF. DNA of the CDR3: TGTGCCAGCAGGGACTTGACAGATACGCAGTATTTT.

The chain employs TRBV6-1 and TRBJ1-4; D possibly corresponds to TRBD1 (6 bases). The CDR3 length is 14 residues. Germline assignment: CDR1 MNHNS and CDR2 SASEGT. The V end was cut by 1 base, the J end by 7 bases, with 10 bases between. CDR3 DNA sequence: TGTGCCAGCAGTGAAGGGGGAGGGGGTGAAAAACTGTTTTTT. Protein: CASSEGGGGEKLFF.

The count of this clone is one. CDR3 sequence (DNA): TGTGCCAGCAGTCTAGCGGGAGGTGGCACAGATACGCAGTATTTT. This encodes CASSLAGGGTDTQYF. V and J are TRBV6-5 and TRBJ2-3; 11 nucleotides match TRBD2. V lost 5 bases to trimming and J lost 1 base; unmatched junction nucleotides: 2. The CDR3 is 15 amino acids. Per germline, CDR1 MNHEY and CDR2 SVGAGI.

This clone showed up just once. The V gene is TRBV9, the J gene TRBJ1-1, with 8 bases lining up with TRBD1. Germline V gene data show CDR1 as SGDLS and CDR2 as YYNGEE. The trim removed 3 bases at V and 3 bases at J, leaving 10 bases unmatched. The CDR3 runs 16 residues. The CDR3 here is CASSAIGQGLDTEAFF. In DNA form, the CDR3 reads TGTGCCAGCAGCGCAATCGGACAGGGTTTGGACACTGAAGCTTTCTTT.